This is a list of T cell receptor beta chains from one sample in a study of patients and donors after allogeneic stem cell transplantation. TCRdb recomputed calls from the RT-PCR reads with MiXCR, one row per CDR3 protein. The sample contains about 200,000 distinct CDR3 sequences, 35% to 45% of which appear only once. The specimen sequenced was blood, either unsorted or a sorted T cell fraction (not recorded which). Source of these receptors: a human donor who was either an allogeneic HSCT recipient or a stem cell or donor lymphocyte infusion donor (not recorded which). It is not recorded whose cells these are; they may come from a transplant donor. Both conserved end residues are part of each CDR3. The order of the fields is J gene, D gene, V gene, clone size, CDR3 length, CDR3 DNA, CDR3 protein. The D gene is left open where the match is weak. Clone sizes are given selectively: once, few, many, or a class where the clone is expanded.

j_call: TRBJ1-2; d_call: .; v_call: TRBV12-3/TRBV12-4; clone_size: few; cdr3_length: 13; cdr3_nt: TGTGCCAGCAGTGCCTCCGGGGGGGATGGCTACACCTTC; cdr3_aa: CASSASGGDGYTF
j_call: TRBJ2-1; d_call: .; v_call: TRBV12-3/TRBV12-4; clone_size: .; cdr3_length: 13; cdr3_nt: TGTGCCAGCAGTAAGGACTCTAACTATGAGCAGTTCTTC; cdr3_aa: CASSKDSNYEQFF
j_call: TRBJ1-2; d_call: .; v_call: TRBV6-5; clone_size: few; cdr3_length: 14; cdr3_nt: TGTGCCAGCACCCGGAGGCAGGGTATCCATGGCTACACCTTC; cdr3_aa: CASTRRQGIHGYTF
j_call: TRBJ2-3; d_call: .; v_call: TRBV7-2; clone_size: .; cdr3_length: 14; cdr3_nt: TGTGCCAGCAGCTTAGAGCACTACACAGATACGCAGTATTTT; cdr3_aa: CASSLEHYTDTQYF
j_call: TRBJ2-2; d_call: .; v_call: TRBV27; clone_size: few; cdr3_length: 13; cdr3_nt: TGTGCCAGCAGTTTATTCGGCACCGGGGAGCTGTTTTTT; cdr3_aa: CASSLFGTGELFF
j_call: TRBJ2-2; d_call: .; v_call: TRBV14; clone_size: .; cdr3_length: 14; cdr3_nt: TGTGCCAGCAGCCGGAACGGACCCACCGGGGAGCTGTTTTTT; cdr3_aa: CASSRNGPTGELFF
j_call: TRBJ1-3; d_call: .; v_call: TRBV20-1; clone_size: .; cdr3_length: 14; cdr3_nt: TGCAGTGCGGCAGATCTAGGGGCTGGAAACACCATATATTTT; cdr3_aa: CSAADLGAGNTIYF
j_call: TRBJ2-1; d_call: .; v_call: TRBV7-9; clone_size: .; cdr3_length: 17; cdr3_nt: TGTGCCAGCAGCCCCCGACCTAGGGAAGGGACCTACAATGAGCAGTTCTTC; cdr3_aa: CASSPRPREGTYNEQFF
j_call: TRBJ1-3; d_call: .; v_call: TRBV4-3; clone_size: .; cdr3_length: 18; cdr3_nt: TGCGCCAGCAGCCAAGATGCACATTTCGGGGGCGCGGGAAACACCATATATTTT; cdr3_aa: CASSQDAHFGGAGNTIYF
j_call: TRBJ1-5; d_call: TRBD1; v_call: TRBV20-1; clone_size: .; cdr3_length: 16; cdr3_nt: TGCAGTGCTAGAGTCCGGACAGGGGGGGCCAATCAGCCCCAGCATTTT; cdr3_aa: CSARVRTGGANQPQHF
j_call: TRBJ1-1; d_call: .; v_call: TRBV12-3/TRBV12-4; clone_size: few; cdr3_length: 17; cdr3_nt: TGTGCCAGCAGTTTAAAAACAGGCTTAACTTTGAACACTGAAGCTTTCTTT; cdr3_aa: CASSLKTGLTLNTEAFF
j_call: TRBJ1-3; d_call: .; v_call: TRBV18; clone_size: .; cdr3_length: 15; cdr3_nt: TGTGCCAGCTCACCATCCGAACACTCTGGAAACACCATATATTTT; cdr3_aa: CASSPSEHSGNTIYF
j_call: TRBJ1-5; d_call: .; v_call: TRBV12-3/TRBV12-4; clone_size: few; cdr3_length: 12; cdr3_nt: TGTGCCAGCAGTCCGGGGGTTCAGCCCCAGCATTTT; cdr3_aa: CASSPGVQPQHF
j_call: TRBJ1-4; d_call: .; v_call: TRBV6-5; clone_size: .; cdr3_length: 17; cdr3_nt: TGTGCCAGCAGGGCCAGGGGACGGATTGCAACTAATGAAAAACTGTTTTTT; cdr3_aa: CASRARGRIATNEKLFF
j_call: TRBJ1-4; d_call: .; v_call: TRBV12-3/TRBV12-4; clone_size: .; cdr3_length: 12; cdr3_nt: TGTGCCAGCAGTAAATTTGGCGAAAAACTGTTTTTT; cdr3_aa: CASSKFGEKLFF
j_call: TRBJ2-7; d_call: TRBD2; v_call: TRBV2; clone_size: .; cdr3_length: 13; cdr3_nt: TGTGCCAGCAGTGACGGGGGGTGGTACGAGCAGTACTTC; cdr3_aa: CASSDGGWYEQYF
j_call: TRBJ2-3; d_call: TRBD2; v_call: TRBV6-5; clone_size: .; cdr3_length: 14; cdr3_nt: TGTGCCAGCAGTTCCGGACTAGCGGCAGATACGCAGTATTTT; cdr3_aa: CASSSGLAADTQYF
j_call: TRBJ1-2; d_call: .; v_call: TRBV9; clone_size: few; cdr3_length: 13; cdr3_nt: TGTGCCAGCAGCGTAGCAAGTGACTATGGCTACACCTTC; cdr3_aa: CASSVASDYGYTF
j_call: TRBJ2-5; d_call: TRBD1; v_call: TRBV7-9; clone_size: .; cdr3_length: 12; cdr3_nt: TGTGCCAGCAGGACAGGGCTAGAGACCCAGTACTTC; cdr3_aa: CASRTGLETQYF
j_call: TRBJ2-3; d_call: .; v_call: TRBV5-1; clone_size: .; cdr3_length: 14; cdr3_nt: TGCGCCAGCAGCTTGGTGATAGAGGCAGATACGCAGTATTTT; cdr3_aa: CASSLVIEADTQYF
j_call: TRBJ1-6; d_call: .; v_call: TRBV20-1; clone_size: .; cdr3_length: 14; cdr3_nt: TGCAGTGCTAGAGAACTACAATATAATTCACCCCTCCACTTT; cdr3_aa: CSARELQYNSPLHF
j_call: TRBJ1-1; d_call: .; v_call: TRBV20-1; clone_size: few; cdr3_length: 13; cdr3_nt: TGCAGTGCTAGGGGTCCGGGGGCCACTGAAGCTTTCTTT; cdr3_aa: CSARGPGATEAFF
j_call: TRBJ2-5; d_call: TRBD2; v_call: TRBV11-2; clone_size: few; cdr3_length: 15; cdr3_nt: TGTGCCAGCAGCTCTTTAGCGGGGGGATTGGGGACCCAGTACTTC; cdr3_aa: CASSSLAGGLGTQYF
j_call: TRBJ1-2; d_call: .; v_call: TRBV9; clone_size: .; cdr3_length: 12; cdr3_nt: TGTGCCAGCAGCGTAGGAGAATATGGCTACACCTTC; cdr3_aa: CASSVGEYGYTF
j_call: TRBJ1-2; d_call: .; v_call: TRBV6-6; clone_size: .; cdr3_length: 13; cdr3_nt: TGTGCCAGCACCTACCAGGGAGGCTATGGCTACACCTTC; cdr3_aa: CASTYQGGYGYTF
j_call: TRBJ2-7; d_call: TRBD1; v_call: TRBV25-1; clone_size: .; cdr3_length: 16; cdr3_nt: TGTGCCAGCAGTGCCCTCCTGGGACAGGGTTCCTACGAGCAGTACTTC; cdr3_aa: CASSALLGQGSYEQYF